The 6 T cell receptor beta chains below all came from one sample that was sequenced in a study of T-cell reconstitution after alpha-beta-depleted transplantation in children. The TCRbeta library incorporated unique molecular identifiers. Using its own MiXCR run on the PCR reads, TCRdb lists one record per CDR3 protein. The data show 200,000 to 300,000 distinct CDR3 sequences, 12% seen once. Sample: PBMCs from the stem cell graft donor, taken from the stem cell graft. These receptors were obtained from a human donor who donated a stem cell graft to a child with acute lymphoblastic leukemia.

This clonotype was seen repeatedly, ten times or more. The chain links TRBV6-5 to TRBJ1-4, with D possibly TRBD1 on 5 matching bases. There are 15 residues in the CDR3. V shed 0 bases and J shed 5 bases, with 10 bases lying between them. Germline V CDR1 and CDR2: MNHEY, SVGAGI. The CDR3 DNA reads TGTGCCAGCAGTTACTCGGGGCAGTCAAATGAAAAACTGTTTTTT. Its protein is CASSYSGQSNEKLFF.

The rearrangement uses TRBV18 and TRBJ2-1; 10 bases line up with TRBD2. The V segment lost 3 bases and the J segment 7 bases; nucleotides outside the gene matches: 12. Germline CDR1 and CDR2: KGHSH and LQKENI. The CDR3 contains 17 residues. CDR3 DNA: TGTGCCAGCTCACCGGCCAGCGGGGGGGCCGGTATAAATGAGCAGTTCTTC. Translating it yields CASSPASGGAGINEQFF.

This clonotype was observed at least ten times. This chain connects TRBV12-3 or TRBV12-4 to TRBJ1-1; D remains unclear. The CDR3 is 13 residues long. With 0 bases removed from V and 14 bases from J, the gap between germline ends came to 16 bases. The CDR3 sequence: CASSLALFRQVFF. The CDR3 region has the DNA TGTGCCAGCAGTTTAGCGCTGTTCAGACAAGTCTTCTTT.

This clonotype was seen many times. This sequence joins TRBV12-3 or TRBV12-4 and TRBJ2-4, with D uncertain. This CDR3 comprises 12 residues. V gave up 1 base and J gave up 3 bases, with 1 base separating them. This CDR3 is CASSLDKNIQYF. CDR3 sequence (DNA): TGTGCCAGCAGTTTAGACAAAAACATTCAGTACTTC.

This clonotype has a count of ten or more. The CDR3 here is CSVPMTGFGTDTQYF. The DNA for the CDR3 is TGCAGTGTACCCATGACAGGGTTCGGCACAGATACGCAGTATTTT. J is TRBJ2-3 and V is TRBV20-1; TRBD1 aligns across 7 bases. The CDR3 covers 15 residues. Trimming removed 7 bases from V and 1 base from J; junction bases left unmatched: 11. Germline V CDR1 and CDR2: DFQATT, SNEGSKA (reference sequence).

This clonotype was picked up many times. The chain joins TRBV7-2 to TRBJ1-1; maybe TRBD1 (6 bases). The CDR3 covers 14 residues. V was trimmed by 1 base and J by 5 bases, leaving 11 bases between them. Germline CDR1 SGHTA, CDR2 FQGNSA. CDR3 bases: TGTGCCAGCAGCTTAGAGTTCAGGGGAACTGAAGCTTTCTTT. This encodes CASSLEFRGTEAFF.